This T cell receptor beta chain was sequenced in a study of post-analysis software for immune sequencing data. On this clonotype itself: The antigen is unknown.

General study results and limits: For normalized Chao1 diversity, multiple sclerosis patients scored significantly lower than controls did. Controls had lower frequencies than patients of a handful of TRBV segments, which included TRBV5-6, TRBV5-1 and TRBV20-1.

The CDR3 sequence is 16 residues long. V shed 3 bases and J shed 1 base, with 15 bases lying between them. Germline loops: CDR1 MGHRA, CDR2 YSYEKL. Tagging with unique molecular identifiers was a feature of the TCR beta cDNA libraries. Between about 1 and 10 million T cells gave rise to some 450,000 cDNA molecules. Using its own MiXCR run on the PCR reads, TCRdb lists one record per CDR3 protein. The top ten hold approximately 6% of the sample, which has more than 500,000 distinct CDR3 sequences, roughly 34% seen once. The chain is built from TRBV4-1 and TRBJ1-1, with D possibly being TRBD1 (5 bases). Sequenced material: blood. The sequence came from a girl between 2 and 17 years old with multiple sclerosis. CDR3: CASSHVGGWENTEAFF. The CDR3 DNA follows: TGCGCCAGCAGCCACGTCGGGGGGTGGGAGAACACTGAAGCTTTCTTT.